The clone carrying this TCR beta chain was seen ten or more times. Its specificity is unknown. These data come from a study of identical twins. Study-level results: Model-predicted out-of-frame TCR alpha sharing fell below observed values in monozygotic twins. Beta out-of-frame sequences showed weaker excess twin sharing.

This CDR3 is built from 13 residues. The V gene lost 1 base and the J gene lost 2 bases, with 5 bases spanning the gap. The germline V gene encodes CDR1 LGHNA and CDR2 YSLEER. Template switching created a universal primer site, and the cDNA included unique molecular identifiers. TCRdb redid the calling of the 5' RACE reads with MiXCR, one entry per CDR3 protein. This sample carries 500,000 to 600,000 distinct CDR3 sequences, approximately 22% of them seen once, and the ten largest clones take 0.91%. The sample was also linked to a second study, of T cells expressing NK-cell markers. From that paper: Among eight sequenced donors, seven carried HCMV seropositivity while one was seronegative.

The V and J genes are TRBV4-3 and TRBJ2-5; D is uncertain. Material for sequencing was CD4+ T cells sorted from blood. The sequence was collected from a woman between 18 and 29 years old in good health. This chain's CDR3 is CASSQGPQETQYF. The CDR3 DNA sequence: TGCGCCAGCAGCCAAGGCCCGCAAGAGACCCAGTACTTC.